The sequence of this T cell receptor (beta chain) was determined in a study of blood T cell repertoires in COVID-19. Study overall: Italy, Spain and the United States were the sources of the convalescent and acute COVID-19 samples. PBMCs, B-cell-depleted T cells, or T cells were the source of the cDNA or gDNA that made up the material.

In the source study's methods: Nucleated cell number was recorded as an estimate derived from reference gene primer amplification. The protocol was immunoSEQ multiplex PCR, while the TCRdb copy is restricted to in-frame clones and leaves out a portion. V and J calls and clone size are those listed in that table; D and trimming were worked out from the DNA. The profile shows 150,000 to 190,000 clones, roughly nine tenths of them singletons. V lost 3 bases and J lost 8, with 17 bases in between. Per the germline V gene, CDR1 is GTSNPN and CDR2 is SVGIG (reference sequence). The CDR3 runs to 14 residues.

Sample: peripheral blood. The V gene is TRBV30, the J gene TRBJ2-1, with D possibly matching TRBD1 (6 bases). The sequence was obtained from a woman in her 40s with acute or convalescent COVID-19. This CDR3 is CAWSTGQLIDEQFF. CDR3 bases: TGTGCCTGGAGCACCGGACAGTTAATCGATGAGCAGTTCTTC.